The clone carrying this T cell receptor beta chain was observed a few times. Antigen specificity is unknown. V lost 11 bases, J lost 3 bases, and 20 bases lay in between. This CDR3 has 14 amino acids. From germline, CDR1 is ENHRY and CDR2 SYGVKD. The source of the sample is a study of T cell repertoires in cytomegalovirus infection. Across the study: The authors relied on CMV epitopes, both recently identified HLA-C-restricted and well-studied HLA-B-restricted. An indication of both CMV infection and matching HLA type came from public TCR beta signatures.

TCRdb re-analysed the reads in MiXCR, keeping a single row per CDR3 protein. The data show about 700,000 distinct CDR3 sequences, approximately 33% seen once. Study-wide results and caveats: CMV-specific HLA-C-restricted TCR beta clonotypes dominated the ex vivo response.

Sequencing used cultured PBMCs, obtained from culture after CMV antigen stimulation. The chain has TRBV10-3 and TRBJ2-7, with D possibly matching TRBD2 (6 bases). This sequence originates from a human donor in good health (CMV status not recorded). Some clones in this sample may be carry-over from other donors' samples. CDR3 DNA sequence: TGTGCCTGCAGCCCAACTAGCCCACGCTACGAGCAGTACTTC. Translated, it gives CACSPTSPRYEQYF.